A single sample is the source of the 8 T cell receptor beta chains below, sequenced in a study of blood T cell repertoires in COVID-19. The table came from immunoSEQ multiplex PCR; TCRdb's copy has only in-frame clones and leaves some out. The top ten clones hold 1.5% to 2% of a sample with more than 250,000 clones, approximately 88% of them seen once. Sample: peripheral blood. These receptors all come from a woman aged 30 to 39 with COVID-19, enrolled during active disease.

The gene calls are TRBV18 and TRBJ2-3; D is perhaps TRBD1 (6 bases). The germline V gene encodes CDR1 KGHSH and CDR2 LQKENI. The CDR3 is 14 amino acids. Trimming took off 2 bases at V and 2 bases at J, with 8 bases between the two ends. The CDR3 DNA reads TGTGCCAGCTCACCAGACAGGTCCACAGATACGCAGTATTTT. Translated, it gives CASSPDRSTDTQYF.

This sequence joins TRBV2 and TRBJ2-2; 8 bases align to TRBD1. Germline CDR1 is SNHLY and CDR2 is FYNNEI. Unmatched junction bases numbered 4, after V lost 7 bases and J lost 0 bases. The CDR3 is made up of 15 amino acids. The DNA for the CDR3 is TGTGCCAGCACGTTACAGGGGGCGAACACCGGGGAGCTGTTTTTT. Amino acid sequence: CASTLQGANTGELFF.

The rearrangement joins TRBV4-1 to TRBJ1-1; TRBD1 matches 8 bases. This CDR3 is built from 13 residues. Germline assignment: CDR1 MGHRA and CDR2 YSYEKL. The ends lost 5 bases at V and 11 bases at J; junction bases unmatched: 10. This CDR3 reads CASSGGTGRGAFF. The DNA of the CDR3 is TGCGCCAGCAGCGGCGGGACAGGTCGCGGGGCTTTCTTT.

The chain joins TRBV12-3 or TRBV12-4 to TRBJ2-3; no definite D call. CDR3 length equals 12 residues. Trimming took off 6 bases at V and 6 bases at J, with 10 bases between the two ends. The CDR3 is CASRKTLDTQYF. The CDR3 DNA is TGTGCCAGCAGGAAAACTCTGGATACGCAGTATTTT.

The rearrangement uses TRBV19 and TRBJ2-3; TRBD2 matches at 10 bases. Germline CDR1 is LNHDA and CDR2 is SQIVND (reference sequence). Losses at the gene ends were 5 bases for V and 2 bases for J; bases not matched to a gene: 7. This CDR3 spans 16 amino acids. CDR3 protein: CASSALAGGFTDTQYF. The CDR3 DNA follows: TGTGCCAGTAGTGCTTTAGCGGGGGGCTTCACAGATACGCAGTATTTT.

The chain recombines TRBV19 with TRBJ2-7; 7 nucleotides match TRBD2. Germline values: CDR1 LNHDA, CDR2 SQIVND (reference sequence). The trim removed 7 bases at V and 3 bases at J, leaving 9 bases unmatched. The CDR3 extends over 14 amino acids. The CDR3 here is CASNQRGRFYEQYF. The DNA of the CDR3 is TGTGCCAGTAACCAGCGGGGTAGATTCTACGAGCAGTACTTC. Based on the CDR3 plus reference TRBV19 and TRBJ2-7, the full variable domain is DGGITQSPKYLFRKEGQNVTLSCEQNLNHDAMYWYRQDPGQGLRLIYYSQIVNDFQKGDIAEGYSVSREKKESFPLTVTSAQKNPTAFYLCASNQRGRFYEQYFGPGTRLTVT.

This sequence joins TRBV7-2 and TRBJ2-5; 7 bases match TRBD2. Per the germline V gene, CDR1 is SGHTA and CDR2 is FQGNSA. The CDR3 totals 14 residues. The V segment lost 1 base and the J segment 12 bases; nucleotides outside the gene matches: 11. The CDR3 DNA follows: TGTGCCAGCAGCTTAGGAGGGACTACCCGCCCAGAGTACTTC. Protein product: CASSLGGTTRPEYF.

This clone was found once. CDR3 coding DNA: TGTGCCAGCAGCCAAGAATGGCAGACTAATGAAAAACTGTTTTTT. Amino acids: CASSQEWQTNEKLFF. The chain joins TRBV3-1 (or the pseudogene TRBV3-2) to TRBJ1-4; no clear D. CDR1 is LGHDT and CDR2 is YNNKEL in the germline V gene (reference sequence). The V end was cut by 0 bases, the J end by 2 bases, with 7 bases between. This CDR3 has 15 residues.